These T cell receptor beta chains were read from a single sample in a study of shared clonotypes between healthy human individuals. Assay used: immunoSEQ multiplex PCR; TCRdb lists only in-frame clones, some missing. The table has more than 2 million clones, 93% seen once; the top ten hold around 1.8%. Sequencing was done on a sample of naive CD8+ T cells from PBMCs. The receptor source for this set is a man aged 18 to 29 in good health. Some clones in this sample may be carry-over from other donors' samples. CDR3s include the opening cysteine and the closing phenylalanine or tryptophan. Expanded clones get a size class; other rows say once, few or many, or leave the size out.

j_gene,v_gene,len,abundance,CDR3aa
TRBJ1-4,TRBV2,13,-,CASTRATNEKLFF
TRBJ1-1,TRBV6-5,13,-,CASRPDRDTEAFF
TRBJ1-2,TRBV11-2,15,-,CASSPLGRINYGYTF
TRBJ1-2,TRBV19,12,few,CAREQGARGYTF
TRBJ2-7,TRBV6-1,10,-,CASRGYEQYF
TRBJ2-5,TRBV4-1,17,-,CASSQANAGGGRETQYF
TRBJ2-7,TRBV6-5,14,-,CASSYSTGAYEQYF
TRBJ2-7,TRBV9,14,-,CASAPGSGPYEQYF
TRBJ2-3,TRBV28,16,-,CASSLPPGQGADTQYF
TRBJ2-1,TRBV28,15,-,CASSLRLAPYNEQFF
TRBJ1-1,TRBV18,15,-,CASSPGNNMNTEAFF
TRBJ2-3,TRBV11-2,18,-,CASSLKREDPGGTDTQYF
TRBJ1-2,TRBV7-9,13,-,CASSLEEGVGYTF
TRBJ1-2,TRBV29-1,15,once,CSVEPLRGHWYGYTF
TRBJ1-5,TRBV6-1,13,once,CATLQGRGQPQHF
TRBJ2-5,TRBV28,17,-,CASSLVRDRAPQETQYF
TRBJ2-5,TRBV25-1,13,-,CASGGSGSETQYF
TRBJ1-2,TRBV7-9,16,-,CASSLGTGMIFGGYTF
TRBJ2-2,TRBV30,17,-,CAWSGRYLISGTGELFF
TRBJ2-7,TRBV9,16,-,CASSPRTSGVAYEQYF
TRBJ2-7,TRBV16,15,-,CASSQISHSKDEQYF
TRBJ2-7,TRBV7-9,16,-,CASSPEGLAGPHEQYF
TRBJ1-1,TRBV6-5,14,-,CASSYQGGNTEAFF